A single sample is the source of the 6 T cell receptor beta chains below, sequenced in a study of beta chain features in type 1 diabetes. The investigators reverse transcribed all of the isolated RNA, so they sequenced expressed TCRB transcripts. The data were produced by immunoSEQ multiplex PCR, yet TCRdb's version contains in-frame clones alone and is incomplete. In the table there are hundreds of thousands of clones, 15% to 17% of which are singletons. The material sequenced was naive CD4+ T cells from blood. The receptors derive from a man in his late teens or twenties in good health.

CDR3 sequence: CASSPREVGGYTGELFF. The CDR3 DNA sequence: TGCGCCAGCAGCCCCAGGGAGGTGGGGGGCTACACCGGGGAGCTGTTTTTT. The V gene is TRBV4-1, the J gene TRBJ2-2, with D perhaps TRBD1 or TRBD2 (6 bases each). Trimming took off 4 bases at V and 3 bases at J, with 18 bases between the two ends. The CDR3 loop spans 17 amino acids. In germline, CDR1 is MGHRA, CDR2 YSYEKL.

This clone was observed a handful of times. The rearrangement joins TRBV5-6 to TRBJ1-1; perhaps TRBD1 as D (6 bases). The CDR3 is made up of 14 amino acids. Germline V CDR1 and CDR2: SGHDT, YYEEEE. V lost 6 bases and J 8 bases, leaving 20 bases between the germline ends. CDR3 bases: TGTGCCAGCAAAACCGAGGGGGGCTCGGACGAAGCTTTCTTT. Translation gives CASKTEGGSDEAFF.

This clone occurred a few times. The chain couples TRBV4-1 to TRBJ2-6; D is unclear. This CDR3 region has 17 residues. Germline V lookup: CDR1 MGHRA, CDR2 YSYEKL. Trimming took 4 bases from V and 0 from J, leaving 13 bases between them. CDR3 sequence (DNA): TGCGCCAGCAGCCGTGGCCCTCAGAGCTCTGGGGCCAACGTCCTGACTTTC. It translates to CASSRGPQSSGANVLTF.

In this sample, this clone turned up a few times. The rearrangement uses TRBV7-9 and TRBJ2-7, with TRBD1 matching 7 bases. The CDR3 runs to 14 residues. Germline CDR1 SEHNR, CDR2 FQNEAQ (reference sequence). Unmatched junction bases numbered 3, after V lost 0 bases and J lost 4 bases. CDR3 in DNA: TGTGCCAGCAGCTTAGCCGTGACAGGGTACGAGCAGTACTTC. Translation: CASSLAVTGYEQYF. The entire variable domain, with the rest obtained from reference TRBV7-9 and TRBJ2-7, is as follows: DTGVSQNPRHKITKRGQNVTFRCDPISEHNRLYWYRQTLGQGPEFLTYFQNEAQLEKSRLLSDRFSAERPKGSFSTLEIQRTEQGDSAMYLCASSLAVTGYEQYFGPGTRLTVT.

V gene TRBV5-4 combines with J gene TRBJ2-3, with D possibly matching TRBD2 (5 bases). This CDR3 has 15 residues. The V end was cut by 0 bases, the J end by 0 bases, with 8 bases between. Germline lookup yields CDR1 SGHNT and CDR2 YYREEE (reference sequence). The CDR3 nucleotides read TGTGCCAGCAGCTTGGTCGGCGGGAGCACAGATACGCAGTATTTT. Protein product: CASSLVGGSTDTQYF.

The rearrangement joins TRBV29-1 to TRBJ2-7; 8 bases are a match to TRBD1. CDR1 SQVTM and CDR2 ANQGSEA come from the germline V gene. Losses at the gene ends were 4 bases for V and 0 bases for J; bases not matched to a gene: 5. The CDR3 spans 14 residues. The CDR3 DNA follows: TGCAGCGTTGGGAGAACAGGGGGCTCCTACGAGCAGTACTTC. The encoded protein is CSVGRTGGSYEQYF.